This TCR beta chain was retrieved from a study of molecular identifiers for immune sequencing clone quantification. TCRdb recomputed calls from the PCR reads with MiXCR, one row per CDR3 protein. The sample comprises fewer than 45,000 distinct CDR3 sequences, 20% to 25% of which are singletons, and about 0.93% rests with the top ten. Sorted cell numbers of roughly 17,000 to 1,000,000, with 10%, 30% or 50% RNA, served as input for naive CD8 libraries. This clonotype appeared many times. Per the germline V gene, CDR1 is LNHDA and CDR2 is SQIVND (reference sequence). V lost 9 bases, J lost 3 bases, and 15 bases lay in between. The CDR3 contains 14 residues.

The J gene is TRBJ1-5, the V gene TRBV19; D may be TRBD1 (5 bases). Sequencing used naive CD8+ T cells from blood, with Jurkat cell RNA spiked in. Subset meaning: FACS-sorted CD8+CD4-CCR7+CD45RA+ naive T cells. This sequence originates from a human donor in good health. Some libraries in this study had Jurkat cell RNA spiked in. The CDR3 spells CASQWGGNNQPQHF. DNA of the CDR3: TGTGCCAGCCAATGGGGGGGGAACAATCAGCCCCAGCATTTT.